This T cell receptor (beta chain) was recovered during a study of T cell responses to AZD1222 COVID-19 vaccine (dated by TCRdb to 2020 to 2023). A note on the overall study: Because spike-specific TCR depth and breadth did not differ between the two schedules, AZD1222 recipients who got a second dose at roughly 4 weeks were pooled with those who got a second dose at roughly 12 weeks. Trial participants were enrolled into age subgroups of 18-55, 56-69 and 70-plus years, which contained about 160, 30 and 59 TCR-sequenced participants, respectively. A total of over 230 trial participants underwent TCR sequencing, of whom about 200 had received two doses of AZD1222 and about 25 had received two doses of the MenACWY control vaccine.

Overall study outcomes, separate from this receptor: The whole spike protein was spanned by vaccine-associated CD4 TCRs, and dominant responses were seen in regions 160-218 and 743-854. The 56-69-year group was small, and its depth increase did not reach significance, likely because of low power. Reportedly, close to half of the unique spike-specific TCRs recognized epitopes lying outside the regions that are mutated in the B.1.351 and B.1.1.7 variants. No day 14 peak-response samples were available, so repertoires were characterized only after the peak T cell response. Participants were mostly white British and included more females than males, and it was suggested by the authors that clonal diversity may have been underestimated. Conclusions about previously exposed vaccinees were limited because only six AZD1222 recipients were SARS-CoV-2 seropositive at baseline. A significant rise in spike-specific TCR breadth and depth was observed after two AZD1222 doses relative to day 0 and relative to MenACWY recipients.

What the time point label conveys for this sample: baseline before first vaccination. Samples from vaccinated people were obtained from the UK trials COV001 and COV002, which included a single-blind randomized controlled phase 2/3 trial of AZD1222 (ChAdOx1 nCoV-19) in healthy adults. For TCRbeta chain sequencing, PBMC samples were collected from trial participants at day 0 and at day 28 after the second dose. The CDR3 regions of human TCRbeta chains were subjected to immunosequencing. As for the original processing: Repertoire TCRs were checked for matches against a reference library of SARS-CoV-2-specific TCRs that had been generated using the MIRA antigen-specificity platform. Breadth meant the fraction of unique TCRs that were SARS-CoV-2-associated, whereas depth meant the fraction of total T cells that were SARS-CoV-2-associated. Using the MIRA data, each spike-specific TCR was mapped to the spike region that the TCR reacts to and placed in a CD4 or CD8 class. Log10-transformed breadth and depth values were compared by one-way ANOVA with Sidak's multiple comparisons tests. TCRdb took this table from immuneACCESS and kept in-frame rearrangements with V and J called. Such tables lack part of the clones; where checked against another copy, unresolved V genes explain under half of the gap, and the rest is unexplained. V and J calls and clone size follow that table, whereas D and trimming were derived from the DNA. Recorded for this sample are more than 140,000 clones; roughly 90% of them occurred a single time. The ten largest make up 2.5% to 3.5% of the sample.

Turning to this clone: Its antigen remains undetermined. Base quality data are lacking; no much larger clone is found one base away.

This specimen consisted of peripheral blood, obtained on day 0 of AZD1222 vaccination. The source is an adult in good health.

The bases are TGTGCCAGCTCACGTCAGACAGGGGTGAGCTCCTACAATGAGCAGTTCTTC. Translated, it reads CASSRQTGVSSYNEQFF. The V and J segments used are TRBV18 and TRBJ2-1, with 8 central nucleotides matching TRBD1. The CDR3 spans 17 residues, from the cysteine through the phenylalanine. Just the 51-base CDR3 DNA is kept, in frame starting at base 1. CDR1 KGHSH and CDR2 LQKENI are derived from the germline V gene. V lost 4 bases and J lost 0 bases, and the count of bases not matched to a germline gene is 8. The reference TRBV18 and TRBJ2-1 proteins fill in what lies around the CDR3, so the full variable domain reads NAGVMQNPRHLVRRRGQEARLRCSPMKGHSHVYWYRQLPEEGLKFMVYLQKENIIDESGMPKERFSAEFPKEGPSILRIQQVVRGDSAAYFCASSRQTGVSSYNEQFFGPGTRLTVL.